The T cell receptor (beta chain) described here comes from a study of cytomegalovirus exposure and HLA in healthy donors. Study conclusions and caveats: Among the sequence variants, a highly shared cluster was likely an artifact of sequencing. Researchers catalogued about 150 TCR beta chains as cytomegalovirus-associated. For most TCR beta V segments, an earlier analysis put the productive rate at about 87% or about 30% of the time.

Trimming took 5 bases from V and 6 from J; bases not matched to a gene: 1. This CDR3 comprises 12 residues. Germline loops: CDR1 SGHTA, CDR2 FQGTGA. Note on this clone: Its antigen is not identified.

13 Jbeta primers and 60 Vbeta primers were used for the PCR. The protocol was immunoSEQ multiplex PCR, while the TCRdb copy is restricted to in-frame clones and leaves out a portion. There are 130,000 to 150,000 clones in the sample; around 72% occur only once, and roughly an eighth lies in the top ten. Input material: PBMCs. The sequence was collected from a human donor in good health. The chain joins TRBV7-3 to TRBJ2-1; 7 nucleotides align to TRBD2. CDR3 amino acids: CASSPGGNEQFF. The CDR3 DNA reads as TGTGCCAGCAGCCCGGGGGGCAATGAGCAGTTCTTC.